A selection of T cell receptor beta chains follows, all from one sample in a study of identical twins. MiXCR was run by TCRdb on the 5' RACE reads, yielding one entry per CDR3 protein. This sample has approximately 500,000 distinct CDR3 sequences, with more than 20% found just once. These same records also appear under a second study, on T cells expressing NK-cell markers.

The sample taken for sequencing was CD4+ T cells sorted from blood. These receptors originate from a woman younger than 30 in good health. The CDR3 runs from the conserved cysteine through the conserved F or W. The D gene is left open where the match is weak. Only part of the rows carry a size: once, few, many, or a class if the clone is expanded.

TGTGCCAGCAGTGTAACCGGGGCCCGCGCTTTCTTT	CASSVTGARAFF	NA	TRBV25-1	TRBJ1-1	few
TGCAGCGTTGTGCGGGATTTAAGTTACAATGAGCAGTTCTTC	CSVVRDLSYNEQFF	NA	TRBV29-1	TRBJ2-1	NA
TGCAGCGTTGAGGCCCGGGGAGGCCATGGCTACACCTTC	CSVEARGGHGYTF	NA	TRBV29-1	TRBJ1-2	NA
TGTGCCAGCAAACGAGTGTGGGCAATGGGGACCTACGAGCAGTACTTC	CASKRVWAMGTYEQYF	NA	TRBV2	TRBJ2-7	few
TGTGCCACTGCGGGAGATAGGGCGCAGTTCTTC	CATAGDRAQFF	TRBD2	TRBV6-1	TRBJ2-1	few
TGTGCCAGCAGTTTCCTCAGCGTTGCGGAGACCCAGTACTTC	CASSFLSVAETQYF	NA	TRBV12-3/TRBV12-4	TRBJ2-5	few
TGTGCCAGCAGCCATACAGGGCCTGGCTACACCTTC	CASSHTGPGYTF	NA	TRBV3-1	TRBJ1-2	few
TGCAGTGCTAGAGATGCTAGCGGGAGATCGAACGAGCAGTACTTC	CSARDASGRSNEQYF	TRBD2	TRBV20-1	TRBJ2-7	NA
TGCGCCAGCAGAGGGGCTGGGAGCGGCCAAGAGACCCAGTACTTC	CASRGAGSGQETQYF	NA	TRBV10-2	TRBJ2-5	few
TGTGCCAGCAGTGGGACTCATGAAAAACTGTTTTTT	CASSGTHEKLFF	NA	TRBV12-3/TRBV12-4	TRBJ1-4	NA
TGTGCCAGCAGCTCACCACGCACCTATGGCTACACCTTC	CASSSPRTYGYTF	NA	TRBV5-6	TRBJ1-2	once
TGTGCCAGCAGTTGGACACACTCCTACGAGCAGTACTTC	CASSWTHSYEQYF	NA	TRBV12-3/TRBV12-4	TRBJ2-7	NA
TGTGCCAGCAGCTTATCACTAGCGGGAGCCTACAATGAGCAGTTCTTC	CASSLSLAGAYNEQFF	TRBD2	TRBV7-2	TRBJ2-1	NA
TGCGCCAGCAGTTCCTCGGGGGCGAGCACCGGGGAGCTGTTTTTT	CASSSSGASTGELFF	NA	TRBV5-1	TRBJ2-2	few
TGTGCCAGCAGCTTAGAAGTAAGCCTGGGCGAGCAGTACTTC	CASSLEVSLGEQYF	NA	TRBV7-2	TRBJ2-7	few
TGTGCCAGCAGCCAAGTGGACAGCCACGAGCAGTACTTC	CASSQVDSHEQYF	NA	TRBV16	TRBJ2-7	NA